This TCR beta chain was profiled in a study of blood T cell repertoires in COVID-19. Across the study: The United States, Italy and Spain supplied acute and convalescent COVID-19 samples. T cells, B-cell-depleted T cells, or PBMCs supplied cDNA or gDNA.

Germline V gene lookup returns CDR1 MNHNS and CDR2 SASEGT. With 4 bases clipped from V and 7 bases from J, the junction kept 8 bases outside the gene matches. The CDR3 is 16 residues long. Original analysis: Reference gene primer amplification gave estimated nucleated cell counts. Generated by immunoSEQ multiplex PCR, the TCRdb table keeps only in-frame clones and is missing some. The V and J calls and clone size are taken from that table; D and trimming were inferred from the DNA. The table includes 150,000 to 200,000 clones, 70% to 90% detected once. This sequence joins TRBV6-1 and TRBJ1-5; 12 bases are shared with TRBD1. The sequence derives from a human donor in a cohort sampled during active COVID-19. The sample consisted of peripheral blood. CDR3: CASSGSGQGALQPQHF. CDR3 coding DNA: TGTGCCAGCAGTGGGTCGGGACAGGGGGCATTACAGCCCCAGCATTTT.